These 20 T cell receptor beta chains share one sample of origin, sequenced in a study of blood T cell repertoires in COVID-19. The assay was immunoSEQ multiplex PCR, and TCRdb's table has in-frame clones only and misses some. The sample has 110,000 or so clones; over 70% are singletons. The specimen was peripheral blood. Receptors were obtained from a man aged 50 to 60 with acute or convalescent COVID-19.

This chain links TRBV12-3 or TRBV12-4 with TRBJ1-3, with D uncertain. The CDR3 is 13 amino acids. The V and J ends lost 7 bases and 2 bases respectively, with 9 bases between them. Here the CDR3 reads CASTLYPGNTIYF. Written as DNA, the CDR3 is TGTGCCAGCACCTTGTATCCTGGAAACACCATATATTTT.

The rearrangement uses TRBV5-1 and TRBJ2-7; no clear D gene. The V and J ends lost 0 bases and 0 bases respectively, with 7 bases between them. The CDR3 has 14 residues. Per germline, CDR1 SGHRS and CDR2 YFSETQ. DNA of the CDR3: TGCGCCAGCAGCTTGGGGAGTAGCTCCTACGAGCAGTACTTC. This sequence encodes CASSLGSSSYEQYF.

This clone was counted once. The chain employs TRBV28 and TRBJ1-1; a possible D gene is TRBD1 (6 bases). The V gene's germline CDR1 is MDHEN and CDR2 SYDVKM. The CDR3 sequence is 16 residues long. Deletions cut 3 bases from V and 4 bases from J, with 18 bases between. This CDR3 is CASSFSRGARGTEAFF. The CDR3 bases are TGTGCCAGCAGTTTTTCCCGGGGGGCGCGTGGCACTGAAGCTTTCTTT.

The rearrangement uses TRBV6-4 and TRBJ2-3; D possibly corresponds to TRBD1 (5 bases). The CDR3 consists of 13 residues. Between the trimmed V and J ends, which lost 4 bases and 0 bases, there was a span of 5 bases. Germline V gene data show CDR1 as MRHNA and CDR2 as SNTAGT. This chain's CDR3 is CASSGGSTDTQYF. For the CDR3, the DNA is TGTGCCAGCAGTGGGGGCAGCACAGATACGCAGTATTTT.

The CDR3 DNA follows: TGTGCCAGCAGCCCCCATGCGGGGCGGCGTGGCTACACCTTC. Its protein is CASSPHAGRRGYTF. The chain has TRBV5-6 and TRBJ1-2, with TRBD1 as a possible D gene (5 bases). This CDR3 is 14 amino acids long. CDR1 SGHDT and CDR2 YYEEEE come from the germline V gene. Trimming removed 4 bases from V and 7 bases from J, with 17 bases in between.

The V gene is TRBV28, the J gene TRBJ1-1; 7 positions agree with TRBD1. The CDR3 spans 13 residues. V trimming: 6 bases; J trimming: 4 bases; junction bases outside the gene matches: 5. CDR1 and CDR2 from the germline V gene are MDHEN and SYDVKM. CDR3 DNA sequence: TGTGCCAGCAGAGGACAGGTGGGCACTGAAGCTTTCTTT. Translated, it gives CASRGQVGTEAFF.

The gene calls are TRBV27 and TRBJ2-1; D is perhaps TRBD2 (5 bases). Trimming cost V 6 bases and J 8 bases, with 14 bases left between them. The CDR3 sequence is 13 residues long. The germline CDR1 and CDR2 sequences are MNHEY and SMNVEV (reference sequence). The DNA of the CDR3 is TGTGCCAGCAGCGTCAGCGCGGAGGATGAGCAGTTCTTC. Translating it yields CASSVSAEDEQFF.

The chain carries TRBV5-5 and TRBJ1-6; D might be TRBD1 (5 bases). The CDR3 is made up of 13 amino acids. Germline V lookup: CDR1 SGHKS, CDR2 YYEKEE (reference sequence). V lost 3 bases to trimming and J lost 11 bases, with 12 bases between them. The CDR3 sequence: CASSSDISAPLHF. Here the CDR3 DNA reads TGTGCCAGCAGCTCGGACATTTCCGCACCCCTCCACTTT.

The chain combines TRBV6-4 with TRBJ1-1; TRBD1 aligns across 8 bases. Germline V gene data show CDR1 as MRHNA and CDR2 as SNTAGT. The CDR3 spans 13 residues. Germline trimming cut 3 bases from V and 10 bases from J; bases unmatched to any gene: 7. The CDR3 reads CASSEGGQGRAFF. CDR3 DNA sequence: TGTGCCAGCAGTGAAGGTGGACAGGGAAGAGCTTTCTTT.

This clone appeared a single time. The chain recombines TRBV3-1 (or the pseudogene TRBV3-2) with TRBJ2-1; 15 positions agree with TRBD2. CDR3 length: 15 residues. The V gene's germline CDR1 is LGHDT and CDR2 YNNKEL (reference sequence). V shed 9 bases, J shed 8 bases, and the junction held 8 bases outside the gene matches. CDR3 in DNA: TGTGCCAGTAGGACTAGCGGGGGGGCAGGACATGAGCAGTTCTTC. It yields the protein CASRTSGGAGHEQFF.

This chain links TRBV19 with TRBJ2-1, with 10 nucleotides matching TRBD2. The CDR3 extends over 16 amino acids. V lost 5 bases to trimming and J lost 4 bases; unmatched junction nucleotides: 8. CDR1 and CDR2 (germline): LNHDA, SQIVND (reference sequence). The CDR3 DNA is TGTGCCAGTAGTTCAACACTAGCGGGGACTTACAATGAGCAGTTCTTC. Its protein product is CASSSTLAGTYNEQFF. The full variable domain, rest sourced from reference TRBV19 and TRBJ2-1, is DGGITQSPKYLFRKEGQNVTLSCEQNLNHDAMYWYRQDPGQGLRLIYYSQIVNDFQKGDIAEGYSVSREKKESFPLTVTSAQKNPTAFYLCASSSTLAGTYNEQFFGPGTRLTVL.

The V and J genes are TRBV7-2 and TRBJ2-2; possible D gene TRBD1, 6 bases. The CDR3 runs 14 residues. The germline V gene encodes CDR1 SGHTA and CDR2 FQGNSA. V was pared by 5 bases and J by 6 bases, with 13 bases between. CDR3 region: CASSLSSGAGELFF. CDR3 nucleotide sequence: TGTGCCAGCAGCCTATCTTCAGGGGCCGGGGAGCTGTTTTTT.

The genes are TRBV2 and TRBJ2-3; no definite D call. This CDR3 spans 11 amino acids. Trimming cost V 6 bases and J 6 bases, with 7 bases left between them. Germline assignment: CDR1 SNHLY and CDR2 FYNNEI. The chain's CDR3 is CASRPRDTQYF. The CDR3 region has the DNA TGTGCCAGCAGGCCCCGGGATACGCAGTATTTT. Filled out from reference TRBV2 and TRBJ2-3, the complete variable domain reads EPEVTQTPSHQVTQMGQEVILRCVPISNHLYFYWYRQILGQKVEFLVSFYNNEISEKSEIFDDQFSVERPDGSNFTLKIRSTKLEDSAMYFCASRPRDTQYFGPGTRLTVL.

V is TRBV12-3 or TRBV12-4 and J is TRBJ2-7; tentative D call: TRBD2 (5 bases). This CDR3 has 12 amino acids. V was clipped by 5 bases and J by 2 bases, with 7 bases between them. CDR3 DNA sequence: TGTGCCAGCAGTCTCGGGACCTACGAGCAGTACTTC. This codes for CASSLGTYEQYF.

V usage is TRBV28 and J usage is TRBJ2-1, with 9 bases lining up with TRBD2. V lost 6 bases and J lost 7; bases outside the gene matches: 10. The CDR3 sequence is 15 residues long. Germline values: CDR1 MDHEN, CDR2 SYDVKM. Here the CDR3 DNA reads TGTGCCAGCAGCTTAGCGGGGGCCGAGAATAATGAGCAGTTCTTC. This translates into CASSLAGAENNEQFF.

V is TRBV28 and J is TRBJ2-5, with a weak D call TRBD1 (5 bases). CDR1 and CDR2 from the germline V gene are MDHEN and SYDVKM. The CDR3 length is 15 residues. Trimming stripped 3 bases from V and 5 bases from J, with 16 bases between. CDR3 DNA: TGTGCCAGCAGTTTTCCGGACAACCCAGCGGAGACCCAGTACTTC. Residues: CASSFPDNPAETQYF. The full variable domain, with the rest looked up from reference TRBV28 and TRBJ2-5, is DVKVTQSSRYLVKRTGEKVFLECVQDMDHENMFWYRQDPGLGLRLIYFSYDVKMKEKGDIPEGYSVSREKKERFSLILESASTNQTSMYLCASSFPDNPAETQYFGPGTRLLVL.

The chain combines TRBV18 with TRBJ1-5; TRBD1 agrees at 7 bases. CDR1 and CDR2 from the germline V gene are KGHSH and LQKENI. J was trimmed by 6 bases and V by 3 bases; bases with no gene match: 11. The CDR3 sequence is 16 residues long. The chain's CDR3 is CASSPGQESVSQPQHF. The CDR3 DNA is TGTGCCAGCTCACCCGGACAGGAATCGGTCAGTCAGCCCCAGCATTTT.

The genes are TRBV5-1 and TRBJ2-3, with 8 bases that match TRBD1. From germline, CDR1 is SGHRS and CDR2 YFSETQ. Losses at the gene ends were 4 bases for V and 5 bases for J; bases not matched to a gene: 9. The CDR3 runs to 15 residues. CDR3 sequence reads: CASSTQGAPKDTQYF. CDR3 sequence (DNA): TGCGCCAGCAGCACCCAGGGGGCGCCCAAAGATACGCAGTATTTT.

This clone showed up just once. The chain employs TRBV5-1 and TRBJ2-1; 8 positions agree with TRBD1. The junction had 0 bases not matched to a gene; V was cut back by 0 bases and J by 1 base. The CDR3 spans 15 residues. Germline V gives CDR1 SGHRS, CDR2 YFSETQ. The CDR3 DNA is TGCGCCAGCAGCTTGGGGACAGGGTCCTACAATGAGCAGTTCTTC. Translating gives CASSLGTGSYNEQFF.

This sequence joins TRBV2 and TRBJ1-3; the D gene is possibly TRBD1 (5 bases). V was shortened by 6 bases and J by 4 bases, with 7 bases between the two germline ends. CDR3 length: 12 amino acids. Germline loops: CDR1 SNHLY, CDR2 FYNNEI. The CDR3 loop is CASRAGGNTIYF. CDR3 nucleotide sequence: TGTGCCAGCAGGGCAGGGGGAAACACCATATATTTT.